Presented here are 5 T cell receptor beta chains from one specimen sequenced in a study of shared clonotypes between healthy human individuals. Data came from immunoSEQ multiplex PCR; TCRdb stores just in-frame clones and leaves some out. This sample has just over 2,000,000 clones; roughly 94% occur once, and the top ten carry 1.1%. Naive CD8 cells, CD45RO-negative and positively selected for CCR7, excluded terminally differentiated effector memory CD45RA+ cells. The specimen sequenced was naive CD8+ T cells sorted from blood. These receptors were obtained from a man between 18 and 29 years old in good health.

A note on this clone: The sample has other DNA sequences that encode this CDR3 too. The chain has TRBV7-9 and TRBJ2-7, with D possibly matching TRBD2 (5 bases). From germline, CDR1 is SEHNR and CDR2 FQNEAQ (reference sequence). V was shortened by 3 bases and J by 3 bases, with 9 bases between the two germline ends. CDR3 length: 13 residues. The CDR3 protein is CASSFSASYEQYF. The CDR3 region has the DNA TGTGCCAGCAGCTTTAGCGCGAGCTACGAGCAGTACTTC.

V is TRBV5-4 and J is TRBJ1-3; D gene uncertain. Between the trimmed V and J ends, which lost 2 bases and 0 bases, there was a span of 6 bases. Looked up from germline, CDR1 is SGHNT and CDR2 is YYREEE (reference sequence). There are 14 residues in the CDR3. CDR3 DNA sequence: TGTGCCAGCAGCTTCGACATCTCTGGAAACACCATATATTTT. As protein: CASSFDISGNTIYF.

The chain links TRBV5-4 to TRBJ1-4; the D gene is possibly TRBD1 (6 bases). Germline CDR1 is SGHNT and CDR2 is YYREEE (reference sequence). This CDR3 contains 16 residues. Trimming shortened V by 2 bases and J by 3 bases, and 14 bases separated the two germline ends. This CDR3 is CASSFGLGAPNEKLFF. The CDR3, as DNA: TGTGCCAGCAGCTTTGGTTTGGGGGCCCCTAATGAAAAACTGTTTTTT.

This chain joins TRBV9 and TRBJ2-2; possibly TRBD2 for D (6 bases). Germline V gene data show CDR1 as SGDLS and CDR2 as YYNGEE. The CDR3 totals 16 residues. Trimming removed 3 bases at V and 4 bases at J, with 16 bases between. This CDR3 is CASSGVGGEATGELFF. The CDR3 DNA reads TGTGCCAGCAGCGGAGTCGGCGGGGAAGCCACCGGGGAGCTGTTTTTT.

This clone was detected only once. The V gene is TRBV19, the J gene TRBJ2-2; D tentatively reads TRBD1 or TRBD2 (6 bases each). V lost 1 base, J lost 6 bases, and 12 bases lay in between. From germline, CDR1 is LNHDA and CDR2 SQIVND (reference sequence). The length of the CDR3 is 15 residues. CDR3 sequence reads: CASSIAPEGAGELFF. CDR3 nucleotides: TGTGCCAGTAGTATAGCCCCGGAGGGGGCCGGGGAGCTGTTTTTT.